A selection of T cell receptor beta chains follows, all from one sample in a study of cytomegalovirus exposure and HLA in healthy donors. Clones were sequenced by immunoSEQ multiplex PCR, and TCRdb holds only the in-frame ones, with some missing. The sample lists around 170,000 clones, 65% to 80% seen once, with about 0.72% in the top ten. Sequenced sample: PBMCs. All receptors come from a woman between 35 and 50 years old in good health and CMV-seronegative. Both conserved end residues are part of each CDR3. Each record gives: V gene, clone size, J gene, D gene, CDR3 protein, CDR3 DNA. The D gene is left open where the match is weak. A row's size may be missing; if present it is once, few, many or a size class.

>TRBV5-6|few|TRBJ2-5|TRBD1
CASSFAGGETQYF
TGTGCCAGCAGCTTTGCAGGGGGCGAGACCCAGTACTTC
>TRBV7-2|once|TRBJ2-5|-
CASSLVATREETQYF
TGTGCCAGCAGCTTAGTTGCGACTCGGGAAGAGACCCAGTACTTC
>TRBV2|-|TRBJ2-2|TRBD2
CASSEFLGGAGNTGELFF
TGTGCCAGCAGTGAATTTCTCGGGGGGGCAGGTAACACCGGGGAGCTGTTTTTT
>TRBV7-6|few|TRBJ1-3|-
CASSFSGETENTIYF
TGTGCCAGCAGCTTCTCCGGGGAAACAGAAAACACCATATATTTT
>TRBV7-8|-|TRBJ1-3|-
CASSPGVSPGNTIYF
TGTGCCAGCAGCCCCGGTGTTTCACCTGGAAACACCATATATTTT
>TRBV6-6|-|TRBJ2-4|TRBD1
CASSYTPGQGQNIQYF
TGTGCCAGCAGTTACACGCCGGGACAGGGGCAAAACATTCAGTACTTC
>TRBV6-6|-|TRBJ2-2|-
CASRRDQNTGELFF
TGTGCCAGCAGACGGGATCAAAACACCGGGGAGCTGTTTTTT
>TRBV30|-|TRBJ2-1|TRBD1
CAWRGKGANEQFF
TGTGCCTGGAGGGGGAAGGGGGCGAATGAGCAGTTCTTC
>TRBV5-1|-|TRBJ2-7|TRBD2
CASSRRLAGGHYEQYF
TGCGCCAGCAGCCGTCGTCTAGCGGGAGGTCACTACGAGCAGTACTTC
>TRBV19|-|TRBJ1-1|-
CASNPGGITEAFF
TGTGCCAGTAACCCGGGAGGAATCACTGAAGCTTTCTTT
>TRBV6-5|-|TRBJ1-1|-
CASSYTPIGVTEAFF
TGTGCCAGCAGTTACACCCCCATAGGGGTGACTGAAGCTTTCTTT
>TRBV7-2|-|TRBJ2-3|TRBD2
CASSLGAGGQSTQYF
TGTGCCAGCAGCTTAGGAGCGGGGGGGCAGAGCACGCAGTATTTT
>TRBV5-1|-|TRBJ1-6|-
CASSLRRADNSPLHF
TGCGCCAGCAGCTTGAGGAGGGCGGATAATTCACCCCTCCACTTT
>TRBV28|-|TRBJ2-6|TRBD1
CASRSGTAGANVLTF
TGTGCCAGCAGATCCGGGACAGCTGGGGCCAACGTCCTGACTTTC
>TRBV2|-|TRBJ2-3|-
CASRAGATDTQYF
TGTGCCAGCAGGGCAGGGGCGACAGATACGCAGTATTTT
>TRBV4-2|-|TRBJ1-2|-
CASGGAYGYTF
TGTGCCTCTGGAGGGGCCTATGGCTACACCTTC
>TRBV25-1|-|TRBJ1-2|TRBD1
CASSELGDSYGYTF
TGTGCCAGCAGTGAATTAGGGGACAGTTATGGCTACACCTTC
>TRBV21-1|-|TRBJ1-1|-
CASSKVHTGTGTPEAFF
TGTGCCAGCAGCAAAGTTCATACCGGGACAGGCACCCCTGAAGCTTTCTTT
>TRBV7-8|-|TRBJ1-5|TRBD1
CASRPTGSSNQPQHF
TGTGCCAGCAGGCCGACAGGGTCTAGCAATCAGCCCCAGCATTTT
>TRBV6-1|-|TRBJ2-1|TRBD2
CASSETWRGSSNEQFF
TGTGCCAGCAGTGAAACCTGGCGGGGGAGCTCTAATGAGCAGTTCTTC
>TRBV7-8|-|TRBJ2-5|TRBD2
CASSLRSSGGVLQETQYF
TGTGCCAGCAGCTTGAGGTCCAGCGGGGGGGTCCTCCAAGAGACCCAGTACTTC
>TRBV28|-|TRBJ2-1|TRBD2
CASSLSQRDVDEQFF
TGTGCCAGCAGTTTATCCCAGCGGGATGTGGATGAGCAGTTCTTC
>TRBV15|once|TRBJ1-5|-
CATSRGRTVPQHF
TGTGCCACCAGCAGGGGGCGGACAGTTCCCCAGCATTTT
>TRBV9|-|TRBJ1-1|-
CASSPPRTLNTEAFF
TGTGCCAGCAGCCCCCCCCGGACACTGAACACTGAAGCTTTCTTT
>TRBV6-1|few|TRBJ1-5|-
CASSEQQGGNQPQHF
TGTGCCAGCAGTGAACAGCAGGGTGGCAATCAGCCCCAGCATTTT
>TRBV4-3|once|TRBJ2-2|TRBD1
CASSQEMIGTAYTGELFF
TGCGCCAGCAGCCAAGAAATGATCGGGACAGCTTACACCGGGGAGCTGTTTTTT
>TRBV27|-|TRBJ1-1|TRBD1
CASSLIRTGGFVGTEAFF
TGTGCCAGCAGTTTAATAAGGACAGGGGGCTTTGTTGGTACTGAAGCTTTCTTT
>TRBV30|-|TRBJ2-7|TRBD2
CAWSRVIAGFSYEQYF
TGTGCCTGGAGCCGGGTGATAGCGGGATTCTCCTACGAGCAGTACTTC
>TRBV9|-|TRBJ1-2|-
CASSARTSGVYGYTF
TGTGCCAGCAGCGCTCGAACCTCAGGGGTCTATGGCTACACCTTC
>TRBV5-1|-|TRBJ1-2|TRBD1
CASSNIWDRGRKGYTF
TGCGCCAGCAGCAACATCTGGGACAGGGGACGAAAGGGCTACACCTTC
>TRBV7-9|-|TRBJ1-4|-
CASSLGRGSEKLFF
TGTGCCAGCAGCTTAGGACGTGGGAGCGAAAAACTGTTTTTT
>TRBV29-1|-|TRBJ2-7|-
CSMSRAGEQYF
TGCAGCATGTCGAGGGCGGGGGAGCAGTACTTC